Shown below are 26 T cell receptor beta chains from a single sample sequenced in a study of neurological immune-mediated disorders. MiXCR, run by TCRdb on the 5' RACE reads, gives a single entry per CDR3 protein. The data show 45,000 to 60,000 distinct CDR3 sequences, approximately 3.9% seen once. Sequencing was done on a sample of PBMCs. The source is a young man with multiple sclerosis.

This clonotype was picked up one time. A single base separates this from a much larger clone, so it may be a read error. The CDR3 coding sequence is TGTGCCAACAGGAGGACAGGGGGCACCGGGGAGCTGTTTTTT. Its protein product is CANRRTGGTGELFF. The V gene is TRBV6-5, the J gene TRBJ2-2; TRBD1 matches at 10 bases. The J segment lost 4 bases and the V segment lost 10 bases, leaving 6 bases of the junction unmatched. Germline loops: CDR1 MNHEY, CDR2 SVGAGI. There are 14 residues in the CDR3.

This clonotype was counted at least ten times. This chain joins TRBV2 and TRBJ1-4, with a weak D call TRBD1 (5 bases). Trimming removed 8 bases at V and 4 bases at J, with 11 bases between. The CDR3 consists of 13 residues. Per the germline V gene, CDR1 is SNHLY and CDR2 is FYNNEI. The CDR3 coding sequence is TGTGCCAGCTCGAGGGACCATAATGAAAAACTGTTTTTT. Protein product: CASSRDHNEKLFF.

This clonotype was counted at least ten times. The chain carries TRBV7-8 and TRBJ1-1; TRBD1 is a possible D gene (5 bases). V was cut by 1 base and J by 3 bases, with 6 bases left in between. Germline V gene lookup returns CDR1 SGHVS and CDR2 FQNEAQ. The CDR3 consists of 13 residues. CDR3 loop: CASSLGGDTEAFF. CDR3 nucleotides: TGTGCCAGCAGCTTAGGAGGGGACACTGAAGCTTTCTTT.

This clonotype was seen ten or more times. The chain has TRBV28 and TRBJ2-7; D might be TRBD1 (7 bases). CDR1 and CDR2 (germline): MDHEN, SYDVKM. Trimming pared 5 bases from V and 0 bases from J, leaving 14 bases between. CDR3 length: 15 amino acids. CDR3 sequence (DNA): TGTGCCAGCAGTGGGGGGACAGAGAGCTCCTACGAGCAGTACTTC. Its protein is CASSGGTESSYEQYF.

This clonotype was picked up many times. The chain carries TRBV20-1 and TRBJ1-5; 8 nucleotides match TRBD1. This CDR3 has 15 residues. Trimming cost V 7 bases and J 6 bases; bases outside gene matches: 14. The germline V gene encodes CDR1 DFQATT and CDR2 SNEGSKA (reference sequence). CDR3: CSDRPRQGRGQPQHF. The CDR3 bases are TGCAGTGACAGGCCCCGACAGGGGCGAGGTCAGCCCCAGCATTTT.

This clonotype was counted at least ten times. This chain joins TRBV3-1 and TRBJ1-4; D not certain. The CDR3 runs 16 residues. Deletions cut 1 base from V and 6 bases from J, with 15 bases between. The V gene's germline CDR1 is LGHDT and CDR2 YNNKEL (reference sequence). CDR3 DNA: TGTGCCAGCAGCCAAGCCGTCGGGGAGGGCGATGAAAAACTGTTTTTT. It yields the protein CASSQAVGEGDEKLFF. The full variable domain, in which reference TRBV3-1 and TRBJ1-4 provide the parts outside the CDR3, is DTAVSQTPKYLVTQMGNDKSIKCEQNLGHDTMYWYKQDSKKFLKIMFSYNNKELIINETVPNRFSPKSPDKAHLNLHINSLELGDSAVYFCASSQAVGEGDEKLFFGSGTQLSVL.

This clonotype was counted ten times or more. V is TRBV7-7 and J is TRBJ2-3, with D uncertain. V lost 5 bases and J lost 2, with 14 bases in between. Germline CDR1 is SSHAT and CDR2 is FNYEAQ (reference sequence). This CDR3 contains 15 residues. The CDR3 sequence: CASSPWPADTDTQYF. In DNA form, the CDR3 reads TGTGCCAGCAGCCCCTGGCCTGCGGACACAGATACGCAGTATTTT.

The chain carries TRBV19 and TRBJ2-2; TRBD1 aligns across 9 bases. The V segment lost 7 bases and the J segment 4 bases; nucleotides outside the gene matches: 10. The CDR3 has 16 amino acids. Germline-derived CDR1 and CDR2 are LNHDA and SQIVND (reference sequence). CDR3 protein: CASTITGGEGTGELFF. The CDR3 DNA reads TGTGCCAGTACCATTACAGGGGGCGAGGGCACCGGGGAGCTGTTTTTT.

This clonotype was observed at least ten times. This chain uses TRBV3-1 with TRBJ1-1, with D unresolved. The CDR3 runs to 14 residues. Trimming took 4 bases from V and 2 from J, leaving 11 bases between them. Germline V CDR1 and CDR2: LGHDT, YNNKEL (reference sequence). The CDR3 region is CASSPSSSNTEAFF. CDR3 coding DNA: TGTGCCAGCAGCCCTTCAAGTTCAAACACTGAAGCTTTCTTT.

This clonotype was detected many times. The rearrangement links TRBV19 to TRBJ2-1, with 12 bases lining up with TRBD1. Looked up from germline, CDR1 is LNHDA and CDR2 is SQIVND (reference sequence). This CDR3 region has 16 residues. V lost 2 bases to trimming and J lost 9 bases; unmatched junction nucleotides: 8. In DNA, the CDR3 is TGTGCCAGTAGTATAACTGGGACAGGGGGCTTTAGTGAGCAGTTCTTC. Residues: CASSITGTGGFSEQFF.

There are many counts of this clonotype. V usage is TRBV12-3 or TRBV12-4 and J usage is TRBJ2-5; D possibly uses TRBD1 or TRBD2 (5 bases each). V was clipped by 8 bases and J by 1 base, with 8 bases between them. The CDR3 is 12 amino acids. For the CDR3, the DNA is TGTGCCAGCCGGGGCCTCCAAGAGACCCAGTACTTC. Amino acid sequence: CASRGLQETQYF.

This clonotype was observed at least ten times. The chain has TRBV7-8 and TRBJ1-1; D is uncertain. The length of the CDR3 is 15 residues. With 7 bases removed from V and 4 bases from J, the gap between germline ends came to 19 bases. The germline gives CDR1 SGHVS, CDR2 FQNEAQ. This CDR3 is CASTPPGDIGTEAFF. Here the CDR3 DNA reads TGTGCCAGCACCCCCCCGGGTGACATCGGCACTGAAGCTTTCTTT.

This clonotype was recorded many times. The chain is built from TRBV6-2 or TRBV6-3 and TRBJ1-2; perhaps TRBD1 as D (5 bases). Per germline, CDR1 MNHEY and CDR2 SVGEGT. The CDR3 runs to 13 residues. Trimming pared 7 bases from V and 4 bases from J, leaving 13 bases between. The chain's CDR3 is CASTPGPFYGYTF. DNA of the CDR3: TGTGCCAGCACCCCGGGACCCTTCTATGGCTACACCTTC.

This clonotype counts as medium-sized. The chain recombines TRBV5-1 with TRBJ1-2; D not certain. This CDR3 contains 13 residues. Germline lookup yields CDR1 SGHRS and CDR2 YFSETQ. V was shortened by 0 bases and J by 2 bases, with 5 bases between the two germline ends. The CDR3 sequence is CASSLGQNYGYTF. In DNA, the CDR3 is TGCGCCAGCAGCTTGGGGCAGAACTATGGCTACACCTTC.

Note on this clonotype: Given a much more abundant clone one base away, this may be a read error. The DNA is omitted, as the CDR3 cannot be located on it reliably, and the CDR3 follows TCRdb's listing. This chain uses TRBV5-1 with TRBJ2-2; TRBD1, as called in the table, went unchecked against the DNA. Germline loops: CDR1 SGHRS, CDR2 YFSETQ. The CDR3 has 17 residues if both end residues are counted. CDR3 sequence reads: CASSLVGPGTGTGELSF.

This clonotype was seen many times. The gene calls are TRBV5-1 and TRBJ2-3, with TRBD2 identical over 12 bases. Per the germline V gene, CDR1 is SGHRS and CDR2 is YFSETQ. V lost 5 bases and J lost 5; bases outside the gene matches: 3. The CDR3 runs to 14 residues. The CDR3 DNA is TGCGCCAGCAGGACGGGACTAGCGGGAGATACGCAGTATTTT. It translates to CASRTGLAGDTQYF.

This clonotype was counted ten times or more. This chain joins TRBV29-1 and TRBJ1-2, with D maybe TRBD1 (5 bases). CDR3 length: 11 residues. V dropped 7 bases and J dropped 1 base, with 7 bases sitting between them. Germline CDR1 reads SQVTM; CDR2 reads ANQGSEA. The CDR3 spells CSATVNYGYTF. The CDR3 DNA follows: TGCAGCGCGACAGTTAACTATGGCTACACCTTC.

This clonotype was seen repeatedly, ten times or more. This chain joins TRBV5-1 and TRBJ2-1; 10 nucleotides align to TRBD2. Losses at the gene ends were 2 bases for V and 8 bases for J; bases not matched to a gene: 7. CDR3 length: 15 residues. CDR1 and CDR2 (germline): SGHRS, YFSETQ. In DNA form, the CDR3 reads TGCGCCAGCAGCTTAAGCGGGAGGGCCGGGGATGAGCAGTTCTTC. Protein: CASSLSGRAGDEQFF.

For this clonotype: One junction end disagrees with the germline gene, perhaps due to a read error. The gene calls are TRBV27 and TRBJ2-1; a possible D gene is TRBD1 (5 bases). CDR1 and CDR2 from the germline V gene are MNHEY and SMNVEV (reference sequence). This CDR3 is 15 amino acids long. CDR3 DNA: TGTGCCAGCAGTTCTTGGCTAGGGGATGGGAATGAGCAGTTATTC. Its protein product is CASSSWLGDGNEQLF.

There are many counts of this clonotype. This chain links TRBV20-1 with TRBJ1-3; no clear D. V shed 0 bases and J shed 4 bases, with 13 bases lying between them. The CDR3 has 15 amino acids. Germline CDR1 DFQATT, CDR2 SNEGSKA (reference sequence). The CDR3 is CSARDQFGGGNTIYF. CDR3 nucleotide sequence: TGCAGTGCTAGAGATCAGTTTGGCGGCGGAAACACCATATATTTT.

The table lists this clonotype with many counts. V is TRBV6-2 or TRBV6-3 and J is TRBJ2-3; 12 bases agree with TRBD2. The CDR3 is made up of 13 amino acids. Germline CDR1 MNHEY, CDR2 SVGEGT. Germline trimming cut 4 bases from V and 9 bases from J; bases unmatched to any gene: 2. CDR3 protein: CASSSGLAGTQYF. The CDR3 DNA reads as TGTGCCAGCAGTTCCGGACTAGCGGGGACGCAGTATTTT.

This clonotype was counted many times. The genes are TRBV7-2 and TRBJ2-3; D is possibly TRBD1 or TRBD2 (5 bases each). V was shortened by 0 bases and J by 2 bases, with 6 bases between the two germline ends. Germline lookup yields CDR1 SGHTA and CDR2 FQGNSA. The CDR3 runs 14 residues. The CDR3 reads CASSLAGVTDTQYF. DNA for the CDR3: TGTGCCAGCAGCTTAGCGGGGGTCACAGATACGCAGTATTTT.

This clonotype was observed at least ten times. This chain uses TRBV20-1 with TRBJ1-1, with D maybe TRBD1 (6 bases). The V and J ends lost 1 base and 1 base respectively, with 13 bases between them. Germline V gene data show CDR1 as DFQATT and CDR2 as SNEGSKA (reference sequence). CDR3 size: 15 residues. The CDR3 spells CSARGGIGGNTEAFF. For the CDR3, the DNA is TGCAGTGCTAGAGGGGGGATAGGGGGGAACACTGAAGCTTTCTTT.

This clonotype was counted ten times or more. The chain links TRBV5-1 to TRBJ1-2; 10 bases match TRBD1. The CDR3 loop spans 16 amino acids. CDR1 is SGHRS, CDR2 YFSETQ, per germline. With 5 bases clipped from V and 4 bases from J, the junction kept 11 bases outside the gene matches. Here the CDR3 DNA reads TGCGCCAGCAGTTACGGGACAGGGGCCTCGGGCTATGGCTACACCTTC. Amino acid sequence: CASSYGTGASGYGYTF.

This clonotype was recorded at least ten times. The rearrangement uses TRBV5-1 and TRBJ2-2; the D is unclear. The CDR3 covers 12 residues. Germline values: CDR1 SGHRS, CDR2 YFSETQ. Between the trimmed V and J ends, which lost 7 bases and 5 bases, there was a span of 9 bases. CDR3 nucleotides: TGCGCCAGCGAACAGAAAACCGGGGAGCTGTTTTTT. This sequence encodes CASEQKTGELFF.

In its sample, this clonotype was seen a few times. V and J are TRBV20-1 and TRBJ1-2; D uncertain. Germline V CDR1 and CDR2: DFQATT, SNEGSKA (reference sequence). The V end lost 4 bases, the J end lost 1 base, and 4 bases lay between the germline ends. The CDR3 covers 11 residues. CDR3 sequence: CSATFNYGYTF. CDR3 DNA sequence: TGCAGTGCTACCTTTAACTATGGCTACACCTTC.